The entry below gives a single TCR beta chain sequence along with its context. TCRdb keeps only in-frame clones here, not all; method: immunoSEQ multiplex PCR. This sample yields 70,000 to 85,000 clones, of which approximately 86% are seen a single time; under 2.5% belongs to the top ten. Autoimmune disease history or systemic immunosuppression excluded patients. This sample is part of a study of OX40 agonist ivuxolimab in advanced cancers. Study context: Given to patients was ivuxolimab, an agonistic anti-OX40 (CD134) antibody.

V trimming: 4 bases; J trimming: 5 bases; junction bases outside the gene matches: 7. The CDR3 runs 14 residues. Looked up from germline, CDR1 is SGHKS and CDR2 is YYEKEE (reference sequence). This receptor was taken from an adult with an advanced solid tumor such as melanoma, head and neck, liver or kidney cancer. The source was CD4+ or CD8+ T cells sorted from blood, collected in a trial of the OX40 agonist ivuxolimab. V and J are TRBV5-5 and TRBJ1-1; TRBD1 matches at 8 bases. The CDR3: CASSPGGVETEAFF. The CDR3 nucleotides read TGTGCCAGCAGCCCAGGGGGCGTGGAAACTGAAGCTTTCTTT.